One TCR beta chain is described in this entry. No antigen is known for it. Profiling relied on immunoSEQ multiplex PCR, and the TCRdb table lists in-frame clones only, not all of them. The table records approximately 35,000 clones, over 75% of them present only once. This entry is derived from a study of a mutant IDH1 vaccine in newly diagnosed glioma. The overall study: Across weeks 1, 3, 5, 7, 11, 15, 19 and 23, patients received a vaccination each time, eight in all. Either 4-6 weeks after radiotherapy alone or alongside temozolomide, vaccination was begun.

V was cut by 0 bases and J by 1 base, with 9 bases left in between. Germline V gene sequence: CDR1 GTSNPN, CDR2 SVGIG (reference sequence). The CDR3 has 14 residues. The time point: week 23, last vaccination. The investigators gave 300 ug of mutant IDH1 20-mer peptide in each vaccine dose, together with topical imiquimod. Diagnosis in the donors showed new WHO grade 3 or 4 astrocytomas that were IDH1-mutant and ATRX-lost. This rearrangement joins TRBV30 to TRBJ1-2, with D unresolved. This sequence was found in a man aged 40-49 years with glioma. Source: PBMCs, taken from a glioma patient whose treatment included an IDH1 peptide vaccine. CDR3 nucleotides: TGTGCCTGGAGTGTGGTGGGAGGTAACTATGGCTACACCTTC. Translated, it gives CAWSVVGGNYGYTF.